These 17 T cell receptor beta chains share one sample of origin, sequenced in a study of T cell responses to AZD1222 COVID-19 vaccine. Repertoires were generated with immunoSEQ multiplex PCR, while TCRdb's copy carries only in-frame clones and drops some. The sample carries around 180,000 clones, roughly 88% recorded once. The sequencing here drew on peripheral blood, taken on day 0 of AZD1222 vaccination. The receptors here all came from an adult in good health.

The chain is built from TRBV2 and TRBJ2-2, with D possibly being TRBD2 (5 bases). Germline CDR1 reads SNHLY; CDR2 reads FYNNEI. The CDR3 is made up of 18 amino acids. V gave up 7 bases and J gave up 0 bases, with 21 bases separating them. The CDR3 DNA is TGTGCCAGCATGGGCACGGGGTCCGACGGCACGAACACCGGGGAGCTGTTTTTT. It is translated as CASMGTGSDGTNTGELFF.

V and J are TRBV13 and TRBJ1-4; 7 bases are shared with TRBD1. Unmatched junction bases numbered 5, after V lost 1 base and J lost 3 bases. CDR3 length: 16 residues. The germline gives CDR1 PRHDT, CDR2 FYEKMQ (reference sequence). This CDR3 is CASSLALTGPNEKLFF. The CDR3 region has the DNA TGTGCCAGCAGCTTAGCCTTGACAGGGCCTAATGAAAAACTGTTTTTT.

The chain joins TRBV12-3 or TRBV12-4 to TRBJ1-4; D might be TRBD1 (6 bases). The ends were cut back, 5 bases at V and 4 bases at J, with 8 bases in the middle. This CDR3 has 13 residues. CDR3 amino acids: CASSRTVNEKLFF. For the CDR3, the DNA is TGTGCCAGCAGTCGGACAGTTAATGAAAAACTGTTTTTT.

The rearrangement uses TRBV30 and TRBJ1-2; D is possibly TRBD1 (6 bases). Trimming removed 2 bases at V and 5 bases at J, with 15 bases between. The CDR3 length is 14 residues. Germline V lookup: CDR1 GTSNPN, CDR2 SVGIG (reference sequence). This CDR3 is CAWSRSGGHYGYTF. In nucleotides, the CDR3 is TGTGCCTGGAGTCGATCCGGGGGGCATTATGGCTACACCTTC.

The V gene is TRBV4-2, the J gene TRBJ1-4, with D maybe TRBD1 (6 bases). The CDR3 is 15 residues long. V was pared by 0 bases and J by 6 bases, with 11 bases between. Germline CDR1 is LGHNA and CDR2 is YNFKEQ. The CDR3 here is CASSQDWTADEKLFF. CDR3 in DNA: TGTGCCAGCAGCCAAGATTGGACAGCTGATGAAAAACTGTTTTTT.

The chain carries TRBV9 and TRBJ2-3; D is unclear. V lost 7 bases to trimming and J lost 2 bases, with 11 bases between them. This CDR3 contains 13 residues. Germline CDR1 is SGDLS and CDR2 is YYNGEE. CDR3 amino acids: CASGDGYTDTQYF. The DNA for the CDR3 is TGTGCCAGCGGAGACGGGTACACAGATACGCAGTATTTT.

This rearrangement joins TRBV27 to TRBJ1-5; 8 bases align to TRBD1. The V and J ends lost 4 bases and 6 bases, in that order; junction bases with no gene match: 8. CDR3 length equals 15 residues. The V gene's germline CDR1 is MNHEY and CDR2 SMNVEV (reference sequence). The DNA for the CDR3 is TGTGCCAGCAGTTCGGCCAGGGGGCTGGGTCAGCCCCAGCATTTT. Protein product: CASSSARGLGQPQHF.

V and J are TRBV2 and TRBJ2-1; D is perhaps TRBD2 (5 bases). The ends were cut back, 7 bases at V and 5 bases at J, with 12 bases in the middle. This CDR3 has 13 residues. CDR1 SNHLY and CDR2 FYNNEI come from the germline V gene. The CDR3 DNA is TGTGCCAGCAACCCCTTGAGGGACAATGAGCAGTTCTTC. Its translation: CASNPLRDNEQFF.

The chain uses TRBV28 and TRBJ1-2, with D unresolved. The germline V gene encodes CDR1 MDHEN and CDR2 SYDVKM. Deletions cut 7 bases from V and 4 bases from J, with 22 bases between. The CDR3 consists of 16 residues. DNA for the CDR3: TGTGCCAGCAATGGGCAGAGCACTGGTCCACCCTATGGCTACACCTTC. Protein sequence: CASNGQSTGPPYGYTF.

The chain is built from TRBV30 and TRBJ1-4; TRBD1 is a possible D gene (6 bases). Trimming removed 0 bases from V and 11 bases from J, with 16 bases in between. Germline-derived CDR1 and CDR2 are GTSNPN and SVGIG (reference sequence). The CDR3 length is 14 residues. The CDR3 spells CAWSVKQGVVKLFF. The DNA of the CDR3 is TGTGCCTGGAGTGTAAAACAGGGCGTGGTTAAACTGTTTTTT.

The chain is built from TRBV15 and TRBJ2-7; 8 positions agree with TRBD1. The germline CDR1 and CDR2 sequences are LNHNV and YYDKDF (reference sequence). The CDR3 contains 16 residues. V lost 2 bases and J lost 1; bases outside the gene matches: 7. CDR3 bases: TGTGCCACCAGCAGAACCGGGACAGGAGATTCCTACGAGCAGTACTTC. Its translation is CATSRTGTGDSYEQYF.

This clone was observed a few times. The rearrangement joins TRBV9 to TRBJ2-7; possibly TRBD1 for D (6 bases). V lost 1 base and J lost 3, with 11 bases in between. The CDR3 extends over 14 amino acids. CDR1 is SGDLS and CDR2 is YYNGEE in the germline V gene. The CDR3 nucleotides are TGTGCCAGCAGCGTAACAGGGTCAGGCTACGAGCAGTACTTC. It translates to CASSVTGSGYEQYF.

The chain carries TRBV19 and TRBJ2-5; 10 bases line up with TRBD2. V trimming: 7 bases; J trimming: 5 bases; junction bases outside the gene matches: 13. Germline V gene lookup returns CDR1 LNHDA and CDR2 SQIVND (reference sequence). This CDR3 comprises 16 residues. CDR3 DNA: TGTGCCAGTACTATCTACAGCGGGGGGGCCGGGGAGACCCAGTACTTC. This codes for CASTIYSGGAGETQYF. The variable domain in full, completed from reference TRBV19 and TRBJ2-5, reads DGGITQSPKYLFRKEGQNVTLSCEQNLNHDAMYWYRQDPGQGLRLIYYSQIVNDFQKGDIAEGYSVSREKKESFPLTVTSAQKNPTAFYLCASTIYSGGAGETQYFGPGTRLLVL.

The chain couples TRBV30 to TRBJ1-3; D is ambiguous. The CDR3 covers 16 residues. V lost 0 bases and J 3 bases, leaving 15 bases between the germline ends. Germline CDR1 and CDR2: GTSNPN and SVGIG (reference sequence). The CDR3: CAWSVHSTDGGNTIYF. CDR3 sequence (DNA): TGTGCCTGGAGTGTACACTCTACAGACGGTGGAAACACCATATATTTT.

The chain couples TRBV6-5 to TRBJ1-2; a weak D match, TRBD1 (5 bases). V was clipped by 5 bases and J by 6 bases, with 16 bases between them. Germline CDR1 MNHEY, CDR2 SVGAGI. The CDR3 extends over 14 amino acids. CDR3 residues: CASSLLGAGDGYTF. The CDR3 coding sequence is TGTGCCAGCAGTCTCCTTGGGGCCGGGGATGGCTACACCTTC.

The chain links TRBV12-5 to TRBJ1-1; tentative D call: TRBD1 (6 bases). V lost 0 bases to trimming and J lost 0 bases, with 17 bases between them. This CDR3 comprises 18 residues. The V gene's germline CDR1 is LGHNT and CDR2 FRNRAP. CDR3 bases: TGTGCTAGTGGTTTGGTACTCGGGGGGCGCGGGGTGAACACTGAAGCTTTCTTT. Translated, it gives CASGLVLGGRGVNTEAFF.

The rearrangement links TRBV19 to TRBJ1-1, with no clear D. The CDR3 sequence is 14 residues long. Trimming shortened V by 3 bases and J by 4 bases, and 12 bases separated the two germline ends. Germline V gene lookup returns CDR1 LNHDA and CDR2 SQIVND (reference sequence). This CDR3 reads CASSIRGVGTEAFF. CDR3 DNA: TGTGCCAGTAGTATTCGGGGTGTCGGCACTGAAGCTTTCTTT.